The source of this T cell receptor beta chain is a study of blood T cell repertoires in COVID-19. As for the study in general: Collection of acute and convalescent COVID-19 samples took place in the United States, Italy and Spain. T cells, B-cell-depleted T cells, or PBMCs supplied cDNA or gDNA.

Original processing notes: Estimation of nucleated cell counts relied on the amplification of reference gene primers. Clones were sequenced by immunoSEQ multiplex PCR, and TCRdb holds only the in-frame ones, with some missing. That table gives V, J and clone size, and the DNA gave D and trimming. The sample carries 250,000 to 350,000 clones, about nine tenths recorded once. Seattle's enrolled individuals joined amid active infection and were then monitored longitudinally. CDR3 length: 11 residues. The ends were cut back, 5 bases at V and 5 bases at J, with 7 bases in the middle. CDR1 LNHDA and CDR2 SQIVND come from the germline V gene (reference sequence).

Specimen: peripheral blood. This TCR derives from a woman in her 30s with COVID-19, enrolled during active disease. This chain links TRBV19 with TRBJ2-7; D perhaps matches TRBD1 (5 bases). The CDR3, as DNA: TGTGCCAGTAGTCCAGGGCACGAGCAGTACTTC. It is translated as CASSPGHEQYF.